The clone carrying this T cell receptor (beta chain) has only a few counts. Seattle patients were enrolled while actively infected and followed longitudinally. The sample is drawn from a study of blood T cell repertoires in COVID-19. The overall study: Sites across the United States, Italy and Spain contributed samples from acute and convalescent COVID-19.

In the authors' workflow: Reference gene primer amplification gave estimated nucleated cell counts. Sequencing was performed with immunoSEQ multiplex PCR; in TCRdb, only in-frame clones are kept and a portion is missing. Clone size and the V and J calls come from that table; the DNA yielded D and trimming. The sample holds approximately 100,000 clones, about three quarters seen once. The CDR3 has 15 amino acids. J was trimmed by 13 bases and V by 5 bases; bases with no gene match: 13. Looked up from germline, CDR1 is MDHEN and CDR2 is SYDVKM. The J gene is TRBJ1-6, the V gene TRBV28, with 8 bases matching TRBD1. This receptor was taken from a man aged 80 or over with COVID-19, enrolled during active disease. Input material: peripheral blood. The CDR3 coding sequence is TGTGCCAGCAGTGTCAGCCAGACAGGGGAGTTTCCCCTCCACTTT. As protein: CASSVSQTGEFPLHF.